Following are 9 T cell receptor beta chains from one sample sequenced in a study of blood T cell repertoires in COVID-19. Only in-frame clones appear in the TCRdb table, and some are missing; sequencing was by immunoSEQ multiplex PCR. This repertoire shows more than 95,000 clones, around 86% found once; its top ten account for less than 45%. The sequenced material came from peripheral blood. Source of these receptors: an elderly man with acute or convalescent COVID-19.

The chain carries TRBV19 and TRBJ2-7; 10 bases fit TRBD2. Germline V lookup: CDR1 LNHDA, CDR2 SQIVND (reference sequence). This CDR3 has 16 residues. V dropped 1 base and J dropped 4; count of bases not matched to a gene: 7. The CDR3 sequence is CASSIVPSGSIYEQYF. CDR3 nucleotides: TGTGCCAGTAGTATAGTTCCTAGCGGGAGTATTTACGAGCAGTACTTC.

This clone appeared a single time. The V call is TRBV28, the J call TRBJ1-1, with 10 bases lining up with TRBD1. V gave up 3 bases and J gave up 10 bases; unmatched junction bases: 11. The CDR3 runs to 15 residues. Germline-derived CDR1 and CDR2 are MDHEN and SYDVKM. CDR3 residues: CASSFQDRGRSGAFF. CDR3 DNA: TGTGCCAGCAGTTTCCAGGACAGGGGGAGGAGTGGAGCTTTCTTT.

The genes are TRBV5-6 and TRBJ2-1; 12 nucleotides align to TRBD2. The germline V gene has CDR1 SGHDT and CDR2 YYEEEE. The CDR3 is 15 amino acids. V lost 0 bases and J lost 6; bases outside the gene matches: 1. The CDR3 protein is CASSLGTSGINEQFF. As DNA, the CDR3 is TGTGCCAGCAGCTTGGGGACTAGCGGGATCAATGAGCAGTTCTTC.

The rearrangement uses TRBV6-5 and TRBJ2-1; 11 positions agree with TRBD2. This CDR3 is 15 amino acids long. Germline CDR1 is MNHEY and CDR2 is SVGAGI. With V trimmed by 5 bases and J by 7 bases, 7 bases remained unmatched. The CDR3 region has the DNA TGTGCCAGCAGTCCGCCGACTAGCGGGATTAATGAGCAGTTCTTC. It translates to CASSPPTSGINEQFF.

This clone appeared a few times. This chain connects TRBV7-9 to TRBJ1-4; no firm D call. V lost 1 base and J lost 3, with 9 bases in between. Germline V gene lookup returns CDR1 SEHNR and CDR2 FQNEAQ (reference sequence). The CDR3 is made up of 15 amino acids. The CDR3 region is CASSLEGGANEKLFF. In DNA form, the CDR3 reads TGTGCCAGCAGCTTAGAGGGAGGAGCTAATGAAAAACTGTTTTTT.

This clone occurred once. CDR3: CATSGTKNSPLHF. In DNA, the CDR3 is TGTGCCACATCCGGGACAAAGAATTCACCCCTCCACTTT. The chain uses TRBV19 and TRBJ1-6; TRBD1 might be the D (6 bases). Germline CDR1 reads LNHDA; CDR2 reads SQIVND (reference sequence). The CDR3 runs 13 residues. With 10 bases removed from V and 7 bases from J, the gap between germline ends came to 14 bases.

This chain uses TRBV5-1 with TRBJ2-2, with TRBD1 matching over 7 bases. The ends lost 6 bases at V and 3 bases at J; junction bases unmatched: 5. The CDR3 extends over 14 amino acids. Per the germline V gene, CDR1 is SGHRS and CDR2 is YFSETQ. CDR3 DNA sequence: TGCGCCAGCAACTACCAGGGGGACACCGGGGAGCTGTTTTTT. Protein: CASNYQGDTGELFF.

The V gene is TRBV9, the J gene TRBJ1-1; D not resolved. This CDR3 is 15 amino acids long. CDR1 and CDR2 from the germline V gene are SGDLS and YYNGEE. Trimming shortened V by 5 bases and J by 0 bases, and 14 bases separated the two germline ends. The DNA of the CDR3 is TGTGCCAGCAGTCTCCAAGACAATTTGAACACTGAAGCTTTCTTT. Its protein product is CASSLQDNLNTEAFF. The complete variable domain, with remaining parts taken from reference TRBV9 and TRBJ1-1, reads DSGVTQTPKHLITATGQRVTLRCSPRSGDLSVYWYQQSLDQGLQFLIQYYNGEERAKGNILERFSAQQFPDLHSELNLSSLELGDSALYFCASSLQDNLNTEAFFGQGTRLTVV.

The chain recombines TRBV6-5 with TRBJ1-5; 8 nucleotides agree with TRBD1. Germline-derived CDR1 and CDR2 are MNHEY and SVGAGI. CDR3 length equals 13 residues. V gave up 5 bases and J gave up 5 bases; unmatched junction bases: 2. CDR3 sequence (DNA): TGTGCCAGCAGTACGACAGGGGATCAGCCCCAGCATTTT. As protein: CASSTTGDQPQHF.